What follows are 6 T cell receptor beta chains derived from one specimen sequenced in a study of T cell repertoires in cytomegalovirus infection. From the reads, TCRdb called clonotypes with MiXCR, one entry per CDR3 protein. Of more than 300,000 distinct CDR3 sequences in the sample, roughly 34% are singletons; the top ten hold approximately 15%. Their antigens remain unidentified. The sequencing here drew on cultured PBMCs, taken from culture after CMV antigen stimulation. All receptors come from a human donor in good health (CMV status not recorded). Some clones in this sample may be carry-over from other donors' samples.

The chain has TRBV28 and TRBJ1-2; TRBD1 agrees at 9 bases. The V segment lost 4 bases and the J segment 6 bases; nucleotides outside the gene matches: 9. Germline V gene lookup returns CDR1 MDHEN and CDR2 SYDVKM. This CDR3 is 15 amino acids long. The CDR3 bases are TGTGCCAGCAGTTCGGGGGGGACAGGGAGCAATGGCTACACCTTC. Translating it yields CASSSGGTGSNGYTF.

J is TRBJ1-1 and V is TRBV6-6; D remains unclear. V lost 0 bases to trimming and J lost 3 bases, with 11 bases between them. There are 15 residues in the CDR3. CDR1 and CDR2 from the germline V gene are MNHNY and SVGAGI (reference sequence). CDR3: CASSYSRGRDTEAFF. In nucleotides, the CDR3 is TGTGCCAGCAGTTACTCAAGAGGGCGGGACACTGAAGCTTTCTTT.

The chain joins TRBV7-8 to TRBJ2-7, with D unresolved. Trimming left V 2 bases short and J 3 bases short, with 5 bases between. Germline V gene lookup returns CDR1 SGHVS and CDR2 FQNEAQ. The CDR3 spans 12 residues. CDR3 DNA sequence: TGTGCCAGCAGCTTAATGGACTACGAGCAGTACTTC. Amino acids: CASSLMDYEQYF. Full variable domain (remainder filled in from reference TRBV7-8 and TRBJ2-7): GAGVSQSPRYKVAKRGQDVALRCDPISGHVSLFWYQQALGQGPEFLTYFQNEAQLDKSGLPSDRFFAERPEGSVSTLKIQRTQQEDSAVYLCASSLMDYEQYFGPGTRLTVT.

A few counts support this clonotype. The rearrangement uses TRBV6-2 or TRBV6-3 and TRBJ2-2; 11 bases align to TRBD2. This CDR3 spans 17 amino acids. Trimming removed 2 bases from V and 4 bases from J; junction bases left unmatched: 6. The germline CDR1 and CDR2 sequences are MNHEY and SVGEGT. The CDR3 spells CASSYIAGGPSTGELFF. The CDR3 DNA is TGTGCCAGCAGTTACATAGCGGGAGGGCCTAGCACCGGGGAGCTGTTTTTT.

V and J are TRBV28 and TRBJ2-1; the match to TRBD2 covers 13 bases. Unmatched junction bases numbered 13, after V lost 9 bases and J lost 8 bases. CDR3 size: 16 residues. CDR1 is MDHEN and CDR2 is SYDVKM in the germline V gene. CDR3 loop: CASKVLAGGSGYEQFF. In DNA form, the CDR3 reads TGTGCCAGTAAGGTACTAGCGGGAGGGTCAGGCTATGAGCAGTTCTTC.

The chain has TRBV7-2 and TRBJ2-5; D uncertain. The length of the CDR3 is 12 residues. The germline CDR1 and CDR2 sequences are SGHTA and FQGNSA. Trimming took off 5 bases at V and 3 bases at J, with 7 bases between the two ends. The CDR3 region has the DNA TGTGCCAGCAGCCCCTGGGAAGAGACCCAGTACTTC. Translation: CASSPWEETQYF.